The text below deals with one T cell receptor (beta chain). The sample belongs to a study of blood T cell repertoires in COVID-19. Study context: PBMCs, B-cell-depleted T cells, or T cells were the source of the cDNA or gDNA that made up the material.

Adults between roughly 18 and 95 years of age took part from 20 to 25 US areas. Allocation to cohorts depended on clinical history reported by the participants. V trimming: 2 bases; J trimming: 2 bases; junction bases outside the gene matches: 5. There are 15 residues in the CDR3. Per germline, CDR1 SGHTA and CDR2 FQGNSA. In the original processing: Counts of nucleated cells, estimated from reference gene primer amplification, were obtained. The method was immunoSEQ multiplex PCR; TCRdb's version includes in-frame clones alone and lacks a portion of them. V, J and clone size are those of that table, while D and trimming were read from the DNA. The table has a few hundred thousand clones, more than 70% seen once.

This clonotype was obtained from a woman aged 40 to 50 with acute COVID-19. The genes are TRBV7-2 and TRBJ2-7; 8 bases are shared with TRBD2. Input material: PBMCs or T cells enriched from blood (not recorded which). The CDR3 region has the DNA TGTGCCAGCAGCTTAATGGGCGGGAGGACCTACGAGCAGTACGTC. Translated, it gives CASSLMGGRTYEQYV.